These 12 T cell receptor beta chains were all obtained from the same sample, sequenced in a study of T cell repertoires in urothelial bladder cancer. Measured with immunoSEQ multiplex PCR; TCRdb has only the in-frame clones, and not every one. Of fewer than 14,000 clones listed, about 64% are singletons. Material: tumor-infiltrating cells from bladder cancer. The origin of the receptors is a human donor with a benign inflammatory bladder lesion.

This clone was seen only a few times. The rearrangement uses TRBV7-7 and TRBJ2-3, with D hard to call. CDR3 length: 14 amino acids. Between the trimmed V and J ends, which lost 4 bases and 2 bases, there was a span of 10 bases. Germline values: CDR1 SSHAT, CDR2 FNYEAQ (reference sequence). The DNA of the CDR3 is TGTGCCAGCAGCTCCCTGGAATACACAGATACGCAGTATTTT. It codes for CASSSLEYTDTQYF.

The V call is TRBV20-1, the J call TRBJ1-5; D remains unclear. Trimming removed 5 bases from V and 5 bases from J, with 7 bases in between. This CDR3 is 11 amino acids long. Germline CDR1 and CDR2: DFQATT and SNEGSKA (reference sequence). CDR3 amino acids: CSAGTDQPQHF. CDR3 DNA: TGCAGTGCTGGTACCGATCAGCCCCAGCATTTT.

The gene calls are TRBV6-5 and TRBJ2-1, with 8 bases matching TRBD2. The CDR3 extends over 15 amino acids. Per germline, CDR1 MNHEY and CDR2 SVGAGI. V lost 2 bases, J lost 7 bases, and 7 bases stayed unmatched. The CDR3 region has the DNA TGTGCCAGCAGTTACAGCGGGGGTTTAGGAAATGAGCAGTTCTTC. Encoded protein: CASSYSGGLGNEQFF.

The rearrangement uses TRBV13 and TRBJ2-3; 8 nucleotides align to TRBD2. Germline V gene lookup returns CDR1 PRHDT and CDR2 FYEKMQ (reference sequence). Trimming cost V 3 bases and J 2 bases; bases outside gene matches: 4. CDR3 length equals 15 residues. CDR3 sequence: CASSFSGVVTDTQYF. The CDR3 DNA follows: TGTGCCAGCAGCTTTAGCGGGGTAGTCACAGATACGCAGTATTTT.

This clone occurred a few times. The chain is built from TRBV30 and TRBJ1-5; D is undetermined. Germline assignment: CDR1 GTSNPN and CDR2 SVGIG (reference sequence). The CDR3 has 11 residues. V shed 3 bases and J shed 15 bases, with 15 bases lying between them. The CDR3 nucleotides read TGTGCCTGGAGCGTTGGGGATTTGCTGCATTTT. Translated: CAWSVGDLLHF. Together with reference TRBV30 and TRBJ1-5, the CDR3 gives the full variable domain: SQTIHQWPATLVQPVGSPLSLECTVEGTSNPNLYWYRQAAGRGLQLLFYSVGIGQISSEVPQNLSASRPQDRQFILSSKKLLLSDSGFYLCAWSVGDLLHFGDGTRLSIL.

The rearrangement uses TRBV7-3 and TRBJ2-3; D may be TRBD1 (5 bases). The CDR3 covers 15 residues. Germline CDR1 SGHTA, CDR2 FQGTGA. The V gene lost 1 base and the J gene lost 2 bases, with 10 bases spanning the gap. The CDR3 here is CASSLNSGYTDTQYF. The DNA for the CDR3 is TGTGCCAGCAGCTTAAATTCAGGGTACACAGATACGCAGTATTTT.

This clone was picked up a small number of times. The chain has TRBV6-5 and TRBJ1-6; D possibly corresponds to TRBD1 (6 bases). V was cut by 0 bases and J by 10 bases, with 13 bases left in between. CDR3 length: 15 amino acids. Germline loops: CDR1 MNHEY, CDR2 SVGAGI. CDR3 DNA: TGTGCCAGCAGTTACTCACAACAGGGTTCATCACCCCTCCACTTT. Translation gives CASSYSQQGSSPLHF.

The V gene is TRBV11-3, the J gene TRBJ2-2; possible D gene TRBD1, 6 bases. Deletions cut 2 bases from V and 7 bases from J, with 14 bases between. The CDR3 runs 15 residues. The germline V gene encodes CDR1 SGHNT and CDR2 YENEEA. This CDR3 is CASSLSGPGDGELFF. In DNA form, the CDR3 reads TGTGCCAGCAGCTTAAGTGGCCCAGGGGACGGGGAGCTGTTTTTT.

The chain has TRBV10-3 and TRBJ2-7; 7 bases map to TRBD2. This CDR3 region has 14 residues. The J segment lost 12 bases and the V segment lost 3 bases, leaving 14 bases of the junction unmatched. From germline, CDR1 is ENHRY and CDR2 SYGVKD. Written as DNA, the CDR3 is TGTGCCATCAGTGAAGGGCTAGCGGCCCAAGGAGGGTACTTC. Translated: CAISEGLAAQGGYF.

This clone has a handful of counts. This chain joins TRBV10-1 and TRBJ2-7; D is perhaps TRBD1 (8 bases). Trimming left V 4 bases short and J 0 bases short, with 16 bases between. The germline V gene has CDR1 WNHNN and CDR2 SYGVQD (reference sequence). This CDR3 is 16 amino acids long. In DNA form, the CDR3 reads TGCGCCAGCAGTGCCTCCGGGGGGACAGGCTCCTACGAGCAGTACTTC. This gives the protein CASSASGGTGSYEQYF.

Here the CDR3 DNA reads TGCGCCAGCAGCTTTCTAGCGCGATCCTACGAGCAGTACTTC. It specifies CASSFLARSYEQYF. The V gene is TRBV5-1, the J gene TRBJ2-7, with D possibly being TRBD2 (6 bases). The CDR3 spans 14 residues. Trimming pared 2 bases from V and 1 base from J, leaving 10 bases between. The V gene's germline CDR1 is SGHRS and CDR2 YFSETQ.

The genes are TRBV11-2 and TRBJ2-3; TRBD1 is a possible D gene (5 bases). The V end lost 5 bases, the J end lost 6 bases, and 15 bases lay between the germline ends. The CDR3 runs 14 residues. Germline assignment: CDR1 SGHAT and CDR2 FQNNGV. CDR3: CASSPVGPSDTQYF. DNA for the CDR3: TGTGCCAGCAGCCCGGTGGGGCCTAGTGATACGCAGTATTTT.